Shown below are 27 T cell receptor beta chains from a single sample sequenced in a study of sequential checkpoint blockade in melanoma. The assay was immunoSEQ multiplex PCR, and TCRdb's table has in-frame clones only and misses some. Found here are tens of thousands of clones, roughly 80% of them singletons; the top ten hold 27%. Treatment described: randomized to nivolumab then ipilimumab (arm A) or the reverse (arm B). The sequences come from CD8+ T cells sorted from blood (inferred from file names), collected from a patient given nivolumab and ipilimumab in sequence. These receptors were collected from a human donor with melanoma.

This chain uses TRBV7-9 with TRBJ1-2, with a possible D match to TRBD1 (5 bases). The V gene's germline CDR1 is SEHNR and CDR2 FQNEAQ (reference sequence). The CDR3 spans 17 residues. Trimming took off 7 bases at V and 4 bases at J, with 25 bases between the two ends. Here the CDR3 reads CASNDCGGGEECYGYTF. The CDR3 DNA follows: TGTGCCAGCAATGATTGCGGCGGAGGGGAGGAATGCTATGGCTACACCTTC.

The V call is TRBV14, the J call TRBJ2-7, with 10 bases aligning to TRBD1. Looked up from germline, CDR1 is SGHDN and CDR2 is FVKESK. The J segment lost 3 bases and the V segment lost 1 base, leaving 6 bases of the junction unmatched. The CDR3 sequence is 16 residues long. The CDR3 is CASSQGRDRGYYEQYF. The DNA for the CDR3 is TGTGCCAGCAGCCAAGGCCGGGACAGGGGTTACTACGAGCAGTACTTC.

The chain couples TRBV4-1 to TRBJ2-7; maybe TRBD2 (5 bases). The germline V gene encodes CDR1 MGHRA and CDR2 YSYEKL. Trimming left V 6 bases short and J 5 bases short, with 20 bases between. The CDR3 is made up of 15 amino acids. CDR3 bases: TGCGCCAGCAGTCACGGGGTCGCCTCTCGGAACGAGCAGTACTTC. This translates into CASSHGVASRNEQYF.

The rearrangement links TRBV7-9 to TRBJ1-2; 10 nucleotides agree with TRBD1. Germline CDR1 is SEHNR and CDR2 is FQNEAQ (reference sequence). The CDR3 is 15 amino acids. J was trimmed by 8 bases and V by 1 base; bases with no gene match: 7. The chain's CDR3 is CASSLEGGTGDGYTF. The CDR3 DNA reads TGTGCCAGCAGCTTAGAGGGCGGGACAGGGGACGGCTACACCTTC.

As regards this clone: Within the sample, other DNA sequences also encode this same CDR3. V and J are TRBV7-7 and TRBJ2-2, with a tentative D call TRBD2 (6 bases). V was pared by 1 base and J by 6 bases, with 6 bases between. This CDR3 comprises 13 residues. Germline loops: CDR1 SSHAT, CDR2 FNYEAQ (reference sequence). This CDR3 is CASSLGGAGELFF. DNA of the CDR3: TGTGCCAGCAGCTTAGGGGGGGCCGGGGAGCTGTTTTTT.

The rearrangement joins TRBV28 to TRBJ2-7; 11 bases are a match to TRBD1. V was clipped by 4 bases and J by 4 bases; unmatched bases: 6. The V gene's germline CDR1 is MDHEN and CDR2 SYDVKM. The CDR3 consists of 15 residues. The CDR3 here is CASSSPRDRGYEQYF. The CDR3 region has the DNA TGTGCCAGCAGTTCCCCCCGGGACAGGGGGTACGAGCAGTACTTC.

The J gene is TRBJ2-7, the V gene TRBV7-9, with 9 bases lining up with TRBD2. V lost 1 base to trimming and J lost 6 bases; unmatched junction nucleotides: 4. Germline CDR1 reads SEHNR; CDR2 reads FQNEAQ (reference sequence). The CDR3 has 14 residues. The CDR3 sequence: CASSLGAGGPEQYF. As DNA, the CDR3 is TGTGCCAGCAGCTTAGGAGCGGGAGGCCCCGAGCAGTACTTC. Combining the CDR3 with reference TRBV7-9 and TRBJ2-7 gives the whole variable domain DTGVSQNPRHKITKRGQNVTFRCDPISEHNRLYWYRQTLGQGPEFLTYFQNEAQLEKSRLLSDRFSAERPKGSFSTLEIQRTEQGDSAMYLCASSLGAGGPEQYFGPGTRLTVT.

This clone was seen a handful of times. The chain recombines TRBV5-6 with TRBJ2-5, with no clear D. Germline CDR1 and CDR2: SGHDT and YYEEEE. V gave up 2 bases and J gave up 13 bases, with 15 bases separating them. This CDR3 region has 12 residues. The CDR3 region is CASSLGARSRYF. For the CDR3, the DNA is TGTGCCAGCAGCTTAGGAGCTAGGTCACGGTACTTC.

This chain connects TRBV5-1 to TRBJ1-2, with D uncertain. The germline V gene encodes CDR1 SGHRS and CDR2 YFSETQ. This CDR3 region has 12 residues. V was pared by 0 bases and J by 8 bases, with 8 bases between. For the CDR3, the DNA is TGCGCCAGCAGCTTGGCCGGAGGCGGCTACACCTTC. Translated: CASSLAGGGYTF.

The CDR3 protein is CASSLIRLAGFDEQYF. CDR3 nucleotide sequence: TGTGCCAGCAGCTTAATTCGTCTGGCGGGATTTGACGAGCAGTACTTC. This chain joins TRBV7-2 and TRBJ2-7; D may be TRBD2 (6 bases). Trimming left V 2 bases short and J 5 bases short, with 19 bases between. CDR3 length: 16 residues. Germline loops: CDR1 SGHTA, CDR2 FQGNSA. Full variable domain (rest looked up from reference TRBV7-2 and TRBJ2-7): GAGVSQSPSNKVTEKGKDVELRCDPISGHTALYWYRQSLGQGLEFLIYFQGNSAPDKSGLPSDRFSAERTGGSVSTLTIQRTQQEDSAVYLCASSLIRLAGFDEQYFGPGTRLTVT.

This chain connects TRBV5-4 to TRBJ1-6, with D tentatively TRBD1 (5 bases). The CDR3 consists of 18 residues. The germline gives CDR1 SGHNT, CDR2 YYREEE (reference sequence). Trimming took off 0 bases at V and 0 bases at J, with 13 bases between the two ends. CDR3 in amino acids: CASSLGLTESSYNSPLHF. The CDR3 DNA follows: TGTGCCAGCAGCTTGGGGTTGACAGAGAGCTCCTATAATTCACCCCTCCACTTT. The full variable domain, in which reference TRBV5-4 and TRBJ1-6 provide the parts outside the CDR3, is ETGVTQSPTHLIKTRGQQVTLRCSSQSGHNTVSWYQQALGQGPQFIFQYYREEENGRGNFPPRFSGLQFPNYSSELNVNALELDDSALYLCASSLGLTESSYNSPLHFGNGTRLTVT.

The CDR3 nucleotides are TGCGCCAGCAGCCAAGGGCTACGGACAGGGGGGGACTCCTACGAGCAGTACTTC. Residues: CASSQGLRTGGDSYEQYF. This sequence joins TRBV4-3 and TRBJ2-7; 10 bases are shared with TRBD1. CDR1 is LGHNA, CDR2 YSLEER, per germline. The CDR3 length is 18 residues. V was pared by 1 base and J by 0 bases, with 9 bases of the junction left unmatched.

This clone has only a few counts. The chain combines TRBV7-8 with TRBJ2-5; 12 nucleotides agree with TRBD2. Germline V CDR1 and CDR2: SGHVS, FQNEAQ. This CDR3 is built from 14 residues. V was pared by 2 bases and J by 5 bases, with 0 bases of the junction left unmatched. CDR3 loop: CASSLTSGGETQYF. DNA of the CDR3: TGTGCCAGCAGCTTAACTAGCGGGGGGGAGACCCAGTACTTC. Using reference TRBV7-8 and TRBJ2-5 for the parts outside the CDR3, the full variable domain is GAGVSQSPRYKVAKRGQDVALRCDPISGHVSLFWYQQALGQGPEFLTYFQNEAQLDKSGLPSDRFFAERPEGSVSTLKIQRTQQEDSAVYLCASSLTSGGETQYFGPGTRLLVL.

The sample holds one count of this clone. This chain connects TRBV10-3 to TRBJ2-5; D ambiguous. Between the trimmed V and J ends, which lost 0 bases and 1 base, there was a span of 12 bases. Looked up from germline, CDR1 is ENHRY and CDR2 is SYGVKD. The CDR3 loop spans 16 amino acids. CDR3 protein: CAISESRSKAQETQYF. The CDR3 DNA sequence: TGTGCCATCAGTGAGTCGAGGTCTAAAGCCCAAGAGACCCAGTACTTC.

The chain has TRBV12-5 and TRBJ2-5; D perhaps matches TRBD2 (5 bases). Trimming shortened V by 4 bases and J by 6 bases, and 15 bases separated the two germline ends. The CDR3 runs 14 residues. Germline-derived CDR1 and CDR2 are LGHNT and FRNRAP. The CDR3: CASGSFPGGQTQYF. Written as DNA, the CDR3 is TGTGCTAGTGGTTCCTTCCCTGGAGGTCAGACCCAGTACTTC.

The chain couples TRBV5-4 to TRBJ1-2, with TRBD1 matching over 8 bases. The CDR3 is 14 amino acids. V lost 1 base and J lost 8; bases outside the gene matches: 7. Germline V gene sequence: CDR1 SGHNT, CDR2 YYREEE (reference sequence). CDR3 bases: TGTGCCAGCAGCTTGTTTTCGACAGGGGACGGCTACACCTTC. Translating it yields CASSLFSTGDGYTF.

This chain joins TRBV13 and TRBJ2-3, with 7 positions matching TRBD1. The CDR3 length is 18 residues. From germline, CDR1 is PRHDT and CDR2 FYEKMQ (reference sequence). Trimming took 5 bases from V and 1 from J; bases not matched to a gene: 15. The CDR3 coding sequence is TGTGCCAGCAGCACCCGACAGGGCCCCGTTTTCCGCACAGATACGCAGTATTTT. Protein: CASSTRQGPVFRTDTQYF.

Only one count was recorded for this clone. The CDR3 DNA sequence: TGTGCCAGCAGTTCAATCGACAGCCAAGAGACCCAGTACTTC. Its protein is CASSSIDSQETQYF. The rearrangement joins TRBV27 to TRBJ2-5, with TRBD1 as a possible D gene (5 bases). The germline V gene encodes CDR1 MNHEY and CDR2 SMNVEV (reference sequence). V lost 4 bases and J 1 base, leaving 10 bases between the germline ends. CDR3 length: 14 amino acids.

The chain employs TRBV10-2 and TRBJ1-5; weak D call: TRBD1 (6 bases). This CDR3 spans 15 amino acids. The germline V and J ends were trimmed by 1 base and 2 bases, with 9 bases remaining between them. The V gene's germline CDR1 is WSHSY and CDR2 SAAADI. The CDR3, as DNA: TGCGCCAGCAGTGAGTGGCAGGGGCGCAATCAGCCCCAGCATTTT. Translating gives CASSEWQGRNQPQHF.

The rearrangement uses TRBV27 and TRBJ1-6; D gene uncertain. V was trimmed by 4 bases and J by 14 bases, leaving 9 bases between them. Per germline, CDR1 MNHEY and CDR2 SMNVEV (reference sequence). The CDR3 is 11 amino acids. CDR3 DNA sequence: TGTGCCAGCAGTTCCGGACTTTCCCTCCACTTT. This sequence encodes CASSSGLSLHF.

The rearrangement links TRBV7-2 to TRBJ2-5; TRBD2 agrees at 9 bases. V gave up 2 bases and J gave up 2 bases; unmatched junction bases: 9. The CDR3 loop spans 17 amino acids. Germline-derived CDR1 and CDR2 are SGHTA and FQGNSA. In DNA form, the CDR3 reads TGTGCCAGCAGCTTAAGTCTCCTAGCGGGGCTTCAAGAGACCCAGTACTTC. As protein: CASSLSLLAGLQETQYF. Supplemented by reference TRBV7-2 and TRBJ2-5, the full variable domain reads GAGVSQSPSNKVTEKGKDVELRCDPISGHTALYWYRQSLGQGLEFLIYFQGNSAPDKSGLPSDRFSAERTGGSVSTLTIQRTQQEDSAVYLCASSLSLLAGLQETQYFGPGTRLLVL.

The chain joins TRBV7-8 to TRBJ2-2; D might be TRBD2 (5 bases). The CDR3 is 16 residues long. Trimming stripped 1 base from V and 3 bases from J, with 12 bases between. The germline gives CDR1 SGHVS, CDR2 FQNEAQ. Here the CDR3 DNA reads TGTGCCAGCAGCTTAGGCGTCTCGAGGGACACCGGGGAGCTGTTTTTT. It translates to CASSLGVSRDTGELFF.

The chain has TRBV5-1 and TRBJ2-3, with D tentatively TRBD2 (6 bases). Germline V gene sequence: CDR1 SGHRS, CDR2 YFSETQ. V was shortened by 6 bases and J by 2 bases, with 22 bases between the two germline ends. The length of the CDR3 is 17 residues. The CDR3: CASKAGAGQTYTDTQYF. CDR3 nucleotide sequence: TGCGCCAGCAAAGCGGGTGCGGGCCAGACGTACACAGATACGCAGTATTTT.

The chain couples TRBV7-9 to TRBJ2-1; 8 bases map to TRBD1. The CDR3 length is 15 residues. The ends lost 3 bases at V and 0 bases at J; junction bases unmatched: 1. Germline loops: CDR1 SEHNR, CDR2 FQNEAQ (reference sequence). The CDR3: CASSFGQGSYNEQFF. CDR3 DNA: TGTGCCAGCAGCTTCGGACAGGGCTCCTACAATGAGCAGTTCTTC.

The chain uses TRBV27 and TRBJ2-5; D uncertain. The better agreement between TRBJ2-7 and the DNA end casts doubt on the J call. The CDR3 consists of 13 residues. Germline values: CDR1 MNHEY, CDR2 SMNVEV (reference sequence). CDR3 residues: CASSLNGNYEQYF. As DNA, the CDR3 is TGTGCCAGCAGTTTAAATGGTAATTACGAGCAGTACTTC.

The V gene is TRBV2, the J gene TRBJ2-7, with 11 bases that match TRBD2. V trimming: 7 bases; J trimming: 9 bases; junction bases outside the gene matches: 14. The CDR3 has 15 residues. Per the germline V gene, CDR1 is SNHLY and CDR2 is FYNNEI. As DNA, the CDR3 is TGTGCCAGCATCAAGACTAGCGGGGACCCTACGAGGCAGTACTTC. It specifies CASIKTSGDPTRQYF.

The chain is built from TRBV13 and TRBJ2-5, with TRBD1 identical over 7 bases. The DNA matches TRBJ2-7 better at its end, which makes the J call doubtful. This CDR3 is built from 14 residues. CDR1 is PRHDT and CDR2 is FYEKMQ in the germline V gene (reference sequence). CDR3 sequence (DNA): TGTGCCAGCAGCTTGGGCAGGGGGAATTACGAGCAGTACTTC. Amino acids: CASSLGRGNYEQYF.